This T cell receptor (beta chain) was obtained from a study of blood T cell repertoires in COVID-19. Overall study: Researchers got acute and convalescent COVID-19 samples from the United States, Italy and Spain.

Original processing methods: Amplification from reference gene primers served as the basis for estimated nucleated cell counts. Produced via immunoSEQ multiplex PCR; TCRdb's table is partial and in-frame only. V, J and clone size are taken as reported in that table, and D and trimming were inferred from the DNA itself. The sample lists around 140,000 clones; roughly 84% were seen once. The sample taken for sequencing was peripheral blood. The TCR was taken from a man aged 60 to 69 with acute or convalescent COVID-19.

The CDR3 loop reads CASSPTLDISYGYTF. The CDR3 coding sequence is TGTGCCAGCAGCCCCACCCTCGACATCTCCTATGGCTACACCTTC. This chain joins TRBV3-1 (or the pseudogene TRBV3-2) and TRBJ1-2, with D hard to call. Deletions cut 4 bases from V and 4 bases from J, with 16 bases between. The germline gives CDR1 LGHDT, CDR2 YNNKEL (reference sequence). The CDR3 is made up of 15 amino acids.